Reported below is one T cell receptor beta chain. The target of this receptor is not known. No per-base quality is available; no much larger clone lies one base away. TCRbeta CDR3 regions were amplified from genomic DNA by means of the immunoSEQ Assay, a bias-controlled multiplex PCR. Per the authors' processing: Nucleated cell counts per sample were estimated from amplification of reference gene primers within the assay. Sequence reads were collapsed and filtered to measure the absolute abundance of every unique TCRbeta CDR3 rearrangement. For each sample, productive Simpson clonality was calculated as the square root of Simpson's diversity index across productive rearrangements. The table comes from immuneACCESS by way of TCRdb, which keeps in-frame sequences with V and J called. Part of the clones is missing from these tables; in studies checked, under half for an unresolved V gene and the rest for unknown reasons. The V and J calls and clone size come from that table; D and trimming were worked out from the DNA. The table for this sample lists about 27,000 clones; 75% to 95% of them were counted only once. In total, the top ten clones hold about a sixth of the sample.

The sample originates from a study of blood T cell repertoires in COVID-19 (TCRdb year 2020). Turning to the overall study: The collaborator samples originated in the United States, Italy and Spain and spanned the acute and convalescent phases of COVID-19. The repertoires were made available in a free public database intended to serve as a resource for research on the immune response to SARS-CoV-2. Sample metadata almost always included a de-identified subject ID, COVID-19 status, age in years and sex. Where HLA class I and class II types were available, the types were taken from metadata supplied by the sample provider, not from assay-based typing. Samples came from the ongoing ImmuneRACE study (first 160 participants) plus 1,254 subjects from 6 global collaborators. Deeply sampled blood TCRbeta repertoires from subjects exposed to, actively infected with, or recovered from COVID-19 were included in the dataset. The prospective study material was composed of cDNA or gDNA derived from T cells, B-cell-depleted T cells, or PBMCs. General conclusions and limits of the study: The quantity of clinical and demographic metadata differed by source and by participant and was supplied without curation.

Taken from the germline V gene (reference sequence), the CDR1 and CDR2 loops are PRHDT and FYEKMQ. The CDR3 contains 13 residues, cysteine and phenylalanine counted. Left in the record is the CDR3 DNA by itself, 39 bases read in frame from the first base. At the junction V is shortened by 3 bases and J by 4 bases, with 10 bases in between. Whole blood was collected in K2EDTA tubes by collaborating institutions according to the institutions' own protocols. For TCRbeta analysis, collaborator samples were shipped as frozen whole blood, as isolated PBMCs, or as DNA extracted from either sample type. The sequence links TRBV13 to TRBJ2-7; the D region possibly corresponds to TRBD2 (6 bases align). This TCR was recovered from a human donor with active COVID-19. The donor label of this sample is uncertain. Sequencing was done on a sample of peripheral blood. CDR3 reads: CASSLGLGYEQYF. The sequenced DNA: TGTGCCAGCAGCTTGGGACTTGGATACGAGCAGTACTTC.